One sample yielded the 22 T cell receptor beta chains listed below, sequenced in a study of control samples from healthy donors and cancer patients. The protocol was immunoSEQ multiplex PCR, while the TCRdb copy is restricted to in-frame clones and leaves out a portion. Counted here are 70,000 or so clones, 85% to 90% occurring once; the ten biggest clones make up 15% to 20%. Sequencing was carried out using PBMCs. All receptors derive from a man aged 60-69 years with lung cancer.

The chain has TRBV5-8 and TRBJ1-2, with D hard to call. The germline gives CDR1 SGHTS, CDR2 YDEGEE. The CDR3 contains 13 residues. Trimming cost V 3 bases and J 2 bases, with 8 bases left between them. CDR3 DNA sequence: TGTGCCAGCAGCTCTAGACCGAACTATGGCTACACCTTC. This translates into CASSSRPNYGYTF.

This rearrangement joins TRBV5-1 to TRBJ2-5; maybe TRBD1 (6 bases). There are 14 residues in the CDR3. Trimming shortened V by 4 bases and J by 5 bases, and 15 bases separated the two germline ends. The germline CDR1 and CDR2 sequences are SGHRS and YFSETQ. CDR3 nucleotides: TGCGCCAGCAGCCCCGGGACATCGTCCGAGACCCAGTACTTC. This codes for CASSPGTSSETQYF.

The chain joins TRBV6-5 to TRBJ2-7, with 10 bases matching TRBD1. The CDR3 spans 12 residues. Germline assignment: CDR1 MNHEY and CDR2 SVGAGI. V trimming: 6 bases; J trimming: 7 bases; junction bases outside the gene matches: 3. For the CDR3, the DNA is TGTGCCAGCAGGACGGGACAGGGGGAGCAGTACTTC. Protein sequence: CASRTGQGEQYF.

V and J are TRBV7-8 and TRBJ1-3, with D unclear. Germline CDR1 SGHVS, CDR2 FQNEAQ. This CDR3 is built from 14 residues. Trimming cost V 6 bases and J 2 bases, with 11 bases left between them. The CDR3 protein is CASSPQATGNTIYF. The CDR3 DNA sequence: TGTGCCAGCAGTCCACAAGCGACTGGAAACACCATATATTTT.

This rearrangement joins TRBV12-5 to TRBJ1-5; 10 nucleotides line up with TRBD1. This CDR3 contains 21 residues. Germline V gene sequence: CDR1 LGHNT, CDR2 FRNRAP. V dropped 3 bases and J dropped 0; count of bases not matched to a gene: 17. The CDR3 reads CASGFIRDGQGVLYSNQPQHF. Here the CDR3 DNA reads TGTGCTAGTGGTTTCATACGGGATGGACAGGGGGTTCTTTATAGCAATCAGCCCCAGCATTTT.

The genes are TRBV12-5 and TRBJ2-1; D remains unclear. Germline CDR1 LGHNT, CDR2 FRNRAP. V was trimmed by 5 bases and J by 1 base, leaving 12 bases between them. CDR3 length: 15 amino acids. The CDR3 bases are TGTGCTAGTGGTCCCCGAACGGCATCCTACAATGAGCAGTTCTTC. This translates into CASGPRTASYNEQFF.

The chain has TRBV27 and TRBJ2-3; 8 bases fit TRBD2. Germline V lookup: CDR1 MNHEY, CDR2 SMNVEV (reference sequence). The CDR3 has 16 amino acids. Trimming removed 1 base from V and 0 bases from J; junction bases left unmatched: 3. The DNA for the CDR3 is TGTGCCAGCAGTTTATTTGGACTAGCAAGCACAGATACGCAGTATTTT. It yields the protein CASSLFGLASTDTQYF.

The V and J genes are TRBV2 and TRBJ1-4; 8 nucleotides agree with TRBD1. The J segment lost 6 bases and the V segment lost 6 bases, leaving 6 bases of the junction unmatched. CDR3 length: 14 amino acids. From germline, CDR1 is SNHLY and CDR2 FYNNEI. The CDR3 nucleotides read TGTGCCAGCAGGAGGACAGGGACGGATGAAAAACTGTTTTTT. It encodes CASRRTGTDEKLFF.

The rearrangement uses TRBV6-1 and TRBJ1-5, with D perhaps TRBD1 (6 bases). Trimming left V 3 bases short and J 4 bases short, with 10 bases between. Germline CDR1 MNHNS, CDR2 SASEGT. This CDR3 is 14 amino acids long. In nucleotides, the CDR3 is TGTGCCAGCAGTGACGCACAGGGTAATCAGCCCCAGCATTTT. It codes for CASSDAQGNQPQHF.

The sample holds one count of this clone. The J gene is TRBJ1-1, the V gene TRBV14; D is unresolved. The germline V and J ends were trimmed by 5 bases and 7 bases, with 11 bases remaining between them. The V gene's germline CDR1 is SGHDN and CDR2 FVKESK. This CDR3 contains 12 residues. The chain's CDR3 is CASSANRGEAFF. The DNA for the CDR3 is TGTGCCAGCAGCGCGAATCGGGGTGAAGCTTTCTTT.

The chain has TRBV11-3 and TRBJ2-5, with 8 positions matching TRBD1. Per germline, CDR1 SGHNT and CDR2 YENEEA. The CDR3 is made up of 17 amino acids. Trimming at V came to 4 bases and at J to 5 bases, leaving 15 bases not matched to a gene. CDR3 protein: CASSSGTGGGPGETQYF. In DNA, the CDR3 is TGTGCCAGCAGCTCCGGGACAGGTGGGGGGCCCGGGGAGACCCAGTACTTC.

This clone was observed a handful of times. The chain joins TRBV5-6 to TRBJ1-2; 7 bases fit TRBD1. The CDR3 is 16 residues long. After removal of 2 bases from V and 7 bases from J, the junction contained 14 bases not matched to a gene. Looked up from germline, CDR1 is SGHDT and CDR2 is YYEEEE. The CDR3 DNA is TGTGCCAGCAGCTTCCGGGACAGATCGTTTGGGGGTGGCTACACCTTC. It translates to CASSFRDRSFGGGYTF.

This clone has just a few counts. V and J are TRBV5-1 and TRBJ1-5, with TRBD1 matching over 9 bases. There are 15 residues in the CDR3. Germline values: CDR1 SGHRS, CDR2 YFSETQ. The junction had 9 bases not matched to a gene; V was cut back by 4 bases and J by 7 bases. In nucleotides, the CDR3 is TGCGCCAGCAGCGCCCGAGGACAGGGGAAGCAGCCCCAGCATTTT. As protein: CASSARGQGKQPQHF.

Here the CDR3 reads CASSSGGWGGGELFF. The CDR3 DNA reads as TGTGCCAGCAGTTCCGGGGGCTGGGGGGGCGGGGAGCTGTTTTTT. V is TRBV27 and J is TRBJ2-2, with a tentative D call TRBD2 (7 bases). CDR3 length: 15 residues. Per the germline V gene, CDR1 is MNHEY and CDR2 is SMNVEV (reference sequence). V dropped 4 bases and J dropped 7 bases, with 16 bases sitting between them.

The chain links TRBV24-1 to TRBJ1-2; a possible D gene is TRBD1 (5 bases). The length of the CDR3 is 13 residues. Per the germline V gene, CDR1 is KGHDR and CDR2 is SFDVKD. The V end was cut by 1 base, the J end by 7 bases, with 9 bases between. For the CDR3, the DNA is TGTGCCACCAGTGATTTCGGGGACGGTGGCTACACCTTC. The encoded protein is CATSDFGDGGYTF.

The DNA of the CDR3 is TGTGCCTGGAGTGTACTCCGGAACACCGGGGAGCTGTTTTTT. It translates to CAWSVLRNTGELFF. The rearrangement uses TRBV30 and TRBJ2-2, with D hard to call. Deletions cut 0 bases from V and 1 base from J, with 6 bases between. In germline, CDR1 is GTSNPN, CDR2 SVGIG (reference sequence). This CDR3 has 14 residues. The variable domain in full, completed from reference TRBV30 and TRBJ2-2, reads SQTIHQWPATLVQPVGSPLSLECTVEGTSNPNLYWYRQAAGRGLQLLFYSVGIGQISSEVPQNLSASRPQDRQFILSSKKLLLSDSGFYLCAWSVLRNTGELFFGEGSRLTVL.

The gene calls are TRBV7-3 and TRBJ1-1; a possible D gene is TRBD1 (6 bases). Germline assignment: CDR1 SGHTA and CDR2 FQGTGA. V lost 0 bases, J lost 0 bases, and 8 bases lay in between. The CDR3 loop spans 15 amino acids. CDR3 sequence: CASSLTGGMNTEAFF. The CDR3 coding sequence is TGTGCCAGCAGCTTAACGGGGGGCATGAACACTGAAGCTTTCTTT.

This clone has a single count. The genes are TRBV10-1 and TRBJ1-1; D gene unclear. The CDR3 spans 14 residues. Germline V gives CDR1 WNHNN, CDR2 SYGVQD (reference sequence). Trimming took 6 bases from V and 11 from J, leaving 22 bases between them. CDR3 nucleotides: TGCGCCAGCAGCACTTCTAAAAGGGCCGGCCAGGCTTTCTTT. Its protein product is CASSTSKRAGQAFF.

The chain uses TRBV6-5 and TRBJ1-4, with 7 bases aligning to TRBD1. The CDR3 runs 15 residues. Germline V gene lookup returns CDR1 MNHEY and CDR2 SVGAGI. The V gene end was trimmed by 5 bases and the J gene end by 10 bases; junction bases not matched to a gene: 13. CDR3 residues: CASSPGGAKRVKLFF. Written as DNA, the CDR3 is TGTGCCAGCAGTCCAGGGGGGGCGAAGCGGGTAAAACTGTTTTTT.

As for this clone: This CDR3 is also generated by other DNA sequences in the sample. This CDR3 reads CASSLAPEPIPRAFF. In DNA, the CDR3 is TGTGCCAGCAGCTTAGCCCCGGAACCAATCCCCCGAGCTTTCTTT. This chain joins TRBV7-9 and TRBJ1-1; D is ambiguous. Germline V gives CDR1 SEHNR, CDR2 FQNEAQ (reference sequence). The CDR3 contains 15 residues. Trimming removed 0 bases at V and 10 bases at J, with 18 bases between.

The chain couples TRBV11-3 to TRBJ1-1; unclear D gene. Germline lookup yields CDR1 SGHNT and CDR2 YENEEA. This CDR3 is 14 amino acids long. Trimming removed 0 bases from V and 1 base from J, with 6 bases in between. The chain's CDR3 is CASSLESGNTEAFF. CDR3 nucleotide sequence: TGTGCCAGCAGCTTAGAGTCGGGGAACACTGAAGCTTTCTTT. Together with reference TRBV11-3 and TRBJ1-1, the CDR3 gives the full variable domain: EAGVVQSPRYKIIEKKQPVAFWCNPISGHNTLYWYLQNLGQGPELLIRYENEEAVDDSQLPKDRFSAERLKGVDSTLKIQPAELGDSAVYLCASSLESGNTEAFFGQGTRLTVV.

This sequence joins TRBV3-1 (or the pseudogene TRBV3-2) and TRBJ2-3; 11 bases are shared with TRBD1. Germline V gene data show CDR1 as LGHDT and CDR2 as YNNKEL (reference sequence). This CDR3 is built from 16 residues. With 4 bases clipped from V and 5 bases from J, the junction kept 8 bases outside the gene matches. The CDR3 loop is CASSRPPGTGGDTQYF. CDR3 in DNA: TGTGCCAGCAGCCGCCCCCCCGGGACAGGGGGAGATACGCAGTATTTT.